The TCR beta chain described here comes from a study of low-dose radiotherapy and immunotherapy resistance in tumors. The authors amplified TCRs for approximately 18 PCR cycles with a constant-region primer and a V-primer adapter. In vitro transcription served to amplify the isolated mRNA. TCRdb redid the calling of the reads with MiXCR, one entry per CDR3 protein. The sample has roughly 50,000 distinct CDR3 sequences, roughly 31% seen once. This clonotype showed up many times. The time point was: after trial treatment. Treatment indicated: LDRT plus nivolumab, ipilimumab, low-dose cyclophosphamide and aspirin (RACIN trial). Donors, who were enrolled in a single-arm phase I dose-escalation trial, received nivolumab, ipilimumab, aspirin, low-dose cyclophosphamide and low-dose radiotherapy. Trimming cost V 9 bases and J 12 bases, with 15 bases left between them. The germline CDR1 and CDR2 sequences are MNHNS and SASEGT. CDR3 length equals 11 residues.

V gene TRBV6-1 combines with J gene TRBJ2-4; D is unclear. Sequences were derived from PBMCs, sampled after low-dose radiotherapy plus immunotherapy. The TCR sequence derives from a male donor with rectosigmoid adenocarcinoma. Here the CDR3 reads CARGPGIRQYF. The DNA for the CDR3 is TGTGCCAGAGGACCTGGGATTCGTCAGTACTTC.